The present TCR beta chain was sequenced within a study of Ad26.COV2.S vaccination and SARS-CoV-2 variants. Study-level information: Intramuscularly, Ad26.COV2.S was given either once or twice, 56 days apart.

CDR1 and CDR2 from the germline V gene are WNHNN and SYGVQD (reference sequence). The junction had 26 bases not matched to a gene; V was cut back by 6 bases and J by 4 bases. The CDR3 covers 20 residues. Treatment: around 19 received Ad26.COV2.S at low or high dose, single or two shots; about 5 received placebo; per-sample allocation not given. Material that was analyzed had been drawn on day 63 after the first vaccine or placebo injection. Ad26 vector vaccine expressed Wuhan-strain SARS-CoV-2 spike. Data came from immunoSEQ multiplex PCR; TCRdb stores just in-frame clones and leaves some out. The profile shows some 480,000 clones, roughly 89% of them singletons.

The clonotype originates from a person aged 18-60 years who received the Ad26.COV2.S COVID-19 vaccine or a placebo. Sequenced material: peripheral blood, taken in a trial of Ad26.COV2.S vaccine versus placebo. The rearrangement links TRBV10-1 to TRBJ2-7; 8 nucleotides line up with TRBD2. CDR3 bases: TGCGCCAGCAGCGGGAGGGGCTTCCGCCCCGGGACTTCCGTTGTTTACGAGCAGTACTTC. Its translation: CASSGRGFRPGTSVVYEQYF.